This T cell receptor beta chain appears in the sequencing data of a study of blood T cell repertoires in COVID-19. Study background: Both acute and convalescent COVID-19 samples were obtained from the United States, Italy and Spain. In each case, the material was cDNA or gDNA derived from T cells, B-cell-depleted T cells, or PBMCs.

V dropped 5 bases and J dropped 3 bases, with 13 bases sitting between them. The CDR3 covers 14 residues. Germline V CDR1 and CDR2: SEHNR, FQNEAQ (reference sequence). As handled by the study authors: Estimation of nucleated cell counts relied on the amplification of reference gene primers. The repertoire was sequenced with immunoSEQ multiplex PCR; TCRdb's copy has only in-frame clones and lacks some. V and J calls and clone size come straight from that table; D and trimming were deduced from the DNA. The repertoire holds about 110,000 clones, 80% to 90% seen once, with about 30% in the top ten. The V call is TRBV7-9, the J call TRBJ1-2, with D uncertain. This TCR was recovered from a woman aged 80 or over with acute or convalescent COVID-19. The source material was peripheral blood. In DNA form, the CDR3 reads TGTGCCAGCAGCCCCGGGGAGGGCTACTATGGCTACACCTTC. It yields the protein CASSPGEGYYGYTF.